Listed below are T cell receptor beta chains from one sample, sequenced in a study of blood T cell repertoires in COVID-19. TCRdb's copy holds only in-frame clones and misses some; the assay was immunoSEQ multiplex PCR. The table has more than 200,000 clones, about 93% seen once. Sequencing was done on a sample of PBMCs or T cells enriched from blood (not recorded which). These receptors all come from a woman in her late teens or twenties who had recovered from COVID-19. CDR3s include the opening cysteine and the closing phenylalanine or tryptophan. A D gene is named only where the DNA matches it firmly. Only some rows state a clone size, as once, few, many or a class for expanded clones.

v_gene,j_gene,d_gene,abundance,CDR3nt,CDR3aa
TRBV10-3,TRBJ1-5,-,-,TGTGCCAGCGGACAGCCAAATGATCAGCCCCAGCATTTT,CASGQPNDQPQHF
TRBV5-1,TRBJ1-6,-,-,TGCGCCAGCAACGAACAGGGCTTGGGTAATTCACCCCTCCACTTT,CASNEQGLGNSPLHF
TRBV12-3/TRBV12-4,TRBJ1-1,-,-,TGTGCCAGCATTACAGGGAGGGGAACTGAAGCTTTCTTT,CASITGRGTEAFF
TRBV6-5,TRBJ2-3,TRBD1,-,TGTGCCAGCAGGAAACAGGGGGCTCAGACAGATACGCAGTATTTT,CASRKQGAQTDTQYF
TRBV24-1,TRBJ1-2,TRBD1,-,TGTGCCACCAGTGATTCGGGTTTTGGGACAGGGGGCAGCTATGGCTACACCTTC,CATSDSGFGTGGSYGYTF
TRBV7-8,TRBJ2-5,TRBD1,-,TGTGCCAGCAGCCGACAGGGGGAGACCCAGTACTTC,CASSRQGETQYF
TRBV4-3,TRBJ2-3,TRBD2,-,TGCGCCAGCAGCCAAGAAGTCCCGGGACTAGCGGGAGACACAGATACGCAGTATTTT,CASSQEVPGLAGDTDTQYF
TRBV6-5,TRBJ2-1,TRBD1,-,TGTGCCAGCAGTTACAGTCCCGGGACAGGGAATGAGCAGTTCTTC,CASSYSPGTGNEQFF
TRBV10-1,TRBJ2-7,TRBD2,-,TGCGCCAGCAAAACTCCCGAGGCGGTAGCGGGAGTTGGGGCCTACGAGCAGTACTTC,CASKTPEAVAGVGAYEQYF
TRBV11-2,TRBJ1-1,-,-,TGTGCCAGCAGCTTGATAGGGGCGAGCACTGAAGCTTTCTTT,CASSLIGASTEAFF
TRBV28,TRBJ2-5,TRBD2,-,TGTGCCAGCAGTTTCCCAAGCGGGAGGTTGAAGACCCAGTACTTC,CASSFPSGRLKTQYF
TRBV7-3,TRBJ2-1,TRBD2,-,TGTGCCAGCAGCTTGGCGGGACTAGCGGGAGTAAGGGGTTACAATGAGCAGTTCTTC,CASSLAGLAGVRGYNEQFF
TRBV11-2,TRBJ2-7,TRBD2,-,TGTGCCAGCAGCTTAGGGACTAGCGGGGGCATTCCGTCTTACGAGCAGTACTTC,CASSLGTSGGIPSYEQYF
TRBV5-1,TRBJ2-7,TRBD1,-,TGCGCCAGCCGGGGGGGACAGGGGGCCGAGCAGTACTTC,CASRGGQGAEQYF
TRBV5-4,TRBJ2-7,TRBD2,once,TGTGCCAGCAGCGCGGGGGGCGGACTCTCCTACGAGCAGTACTTC,CASSAGGGLSYEQYF
TRBV20-1,TRBJ1-4,-,-,TGCAGTGCTAGTTCCTCGATAGGGGTGGACAATGAAAAACTGTTTTTT,CSASSSIGVDNEKLFF
TRBV18,TRBJ2-2,-,-,TGTGCCAGCTCACCCCGACAGCCCTTCACCGGGGAGCTGTTTTTT,CASSPRQPFTGELFF
TRBV4-1,TRBJ1-5,-,-,TGCGCCAGCAGCCAAGTCAGTAGCAATCAGCCCCAGCATTTT,CASSQVSSNQPQHF
TRBV4-1,TRBJ1-2,-,-,TGCGCCAGCAGCCAAGTACAGGGACCCTATGGCTACACCTTC,CASSQVQGPYGYTF
TRBV9,TRBJ2-7,-,-,TGTGCCAGCAGCATGAGGGCAGACAACTCCTACGAGCAGTACTTC,CASSMRADNSYEQYF
TRBV4-1,TRBJ2-2,TRBD2,-,TGCGCCAGCAGCCAAGATCCCCTTGCTAGCGGGAGGGGTACCGGGGAGCTGTTTTTT,CASSQDPLASGRGTGELFF
TRBV2,TRBJ1-2,-,-,TGTGCCATGGAACCGGACAGTTCCTATGGCTACACCTTC,CAMEPDSSYGYTF
TRBV29-1,TRBJ2-7,TRBD1,-,TGCAGCGTCCCGACCGGGACAGGGTACGAGCAGTACTTC,CSVPTGTGYEQYF
TRBV28,TRBJ1-1,-,-,TGTGCCAGCAGTTTAGTAGGTATGGGGGGTCTCACTGAAGCTTTCTTT,CASSLVGMGGLTEAFF
TRBV6-5,TRBJ2-1,TRBD2,-,TGTGCCAGCAGTTATAAACTAGCGGCCTACAATGAGCAGTTCTTC,CASSYKLAAYNEQFF
TRBV11-3,TRBJ2-2,-,-,TGTGCCAGCCATCAGGGAGGCGACACCGGGGAGCTGTTTTTT,CASHQGGDTGELFF
TRBV3-1/TRBV3-2,TRBJ2-1,TRBD2,-,TGTGCCAGCAGCCCAATCACCTTTAGCGGGGGACATGAGCAGTTCTTC,CASSPITFSGGHEQFF
TRBV15,TRBJ2-1,-,-,TGTGCCACCAGCAGAGAGGCGGCAGGGGAACTTTACAATGAGCAGTTCTTC,CATSREAAGELYNEQFF
TRBV15,TRBJ1-1,-,-,TGTGCCACCAGCAGTGGGACGGGGGACACTGAAGCTTTCTTT,CATSSGTGDTEAFF
TRBV18,TRBJ2-2,TRBD1,-,TGTGCCAGCTCACTGGGACAGCCCACCGGGGAGCTGTTTTTT,CASSLGQPTGELFF
TRBV4-3,TRBJ1-2,-,-,TGCGCCAGCAGCCAGTGGACAGATTTATACTTC,CASSQWTDLYF
TRBV9,TRBJ1-1,-,-,TGTGCCAGCAGCGTAGGAATATTGGCGGACATGAACACTGAAGCTTTCTTT,CASSVGILADMNTEAFF
TRBV10-3,TRBJ1-5,-,-,TGTGCCATCAGTGAGTCCGGTGTCCGAGACAGGTGGTATAGCAATCAGCCCCAGCATTTT,CAISESGVRDRWYSNQPQHF
TRBV21-1,TRBJ1-2,-,once,TGTGCCAGCAGCAAAGCGCTTTCGGCCAGGCACTATGGCTACACCTTC,CASSKALSARHYGYTF
TRBV3-1/TRBV3-2,TRBJ1-1,-,-,TGTGCCAGCAGCCAAGAGCGGTACACTGAAGCTTTCTTT,CASSQERYTEAFF
TRBV7-9,TRBJ1-5,-,-,TGTGCCAGCAGCTTAGGACAGAATGATGGTCAGCCCCAGCATTTT,CASSLGQNDGQPQHF
TRBV4-3,TRBJ2-3,TRBD2,-,TGCGCCAGCAGCCAAGAATTAGCGGGAGGCTCAGATACGCAGTATTTT,CASSQELAGGSDTQYF
TRBV19,TRBJ2-7,-,-,TGTGCCAGTAGTATTCAGGGTCGCGGGGCCCCCTCCTACGAGCAGTACTTC,CASSIQGRGAPSYEQYF
TRBV5-4,TRBJ1-1,TRBD1,-,TGTGCCAGCAGCATTACAGGGGAAGTCACTGAAGCTTTCTTT,CASSITGEVTEAFF
TRBV6-5,TRBJ2-7,-,once,TGTGCCAGCAGTAGACCAGGTTCCTACGAGCAGTACTTC,CASSRPGSYEQYF
TRBV28,TRBJ1-2,-,few,TGTGCCTACCTGACACCCCCCCGTGGCTACACCTTC,CAYLTPPRGYTF
TRBV28,TRBJ1-2,-,-,TGTGCCAGCAGTGTACCCGTGAGAGGCTACACCTTC,CASSVPVRGYTF
TRBV5-4,TRBJ1-2,-,once,TGTGCCACTCACCCTGGACCAGGGAACTATGGCTACACCTTC,CATHPGPGNYGYTF
TRBV5-4,TRBJ2-2,-,few,TGTGCCAGCAGCTCGGGGGAACTTCTCACCGGGGAGCTGTTTTTT,CASSSGELLTGELFF
TRBV2,TRBJ1-1,TRBD1,-,TGTGCCAGCATACGACAGGGTCAATCGGCTTTCTTT,CASIRQGQSAFF
TRBV4-1,TRBJ2-1,-,-,TGCGCCAGCAGCCAAGCGAGGCGCGATGAGCAGTTCTTC,CASSQARRDEQFF
TRBV18,TRBJ2-7,-,-,TGTGCCAGCTCACCGCAGGGGTCGCTCCTTTCTTACGAGCAGTACTTC,CASSPQGSLLSYEQYF
TRBV3-1/TRBV3-2,TRBJ2-1,-,-,TGTGCCAGCAGCCAACTCGGGGGATCCTACAATGAGCAGTTCTTC,CASSQLGGSYNEQFF
TRBV18,TRBJ1-6,TRBD1,few,TGTGCCAGCTCACCCGACAGGGGCTATAATTCACCCCTCCACTTT,CASSPDRGYNSPLHF
TRBV28,TRBJ1-6,-,-,TGTGCCAGCAGTTCGCATCGGGAGAGTTCACCCCTCCACTTT,CASSSHRESSPLHF
TRBV6-5,TRBJ1-5,TRBD1,-,TGTGCCAGCAGTATACAGGGGGATAGGAATCAGCCCCAGCATTTT,CASSIQGDRNQPQHF
TRBV10-3,TRBJ1-2,TRBD1,-,TGTGCCATACAGGGGATCTATGGCTACACCTTC,CAIQGIYGYTF
TRBV5-4,TRBJ2-4,-,-,TGTGCCAGCAGCTCTCAGGTAGCCAAAAACATTCAGTACTTC,CASSSQVAKNIQYF
TRBV9,TRBJ2-7,TRBD1,-,TGTGCCAGCAGCGTGACACCGGGACAGGGGCGCTACGAGCAGTACTTC,CASSVTPGQGRYEQYF
TRBV15,TRBJ1-1,TRBD1,-,TGTGCCACCAGCACTAGACGGACAGGGGAGGAAGCTTTCTTT,CATSTRRTGEEAFF